This T cell receptor beta chain was profiled in a study of shared clonotypes between healthy human individuals. Study-wide background: Serving as donors were two women and three men, whose ages spanned 18 to 49.

The method was immunoSEQ multiplex PCR; TCRdb's version includes in-frame clones alone and lacks a portion of them. The profile shows more than 2 million clones, approximately 94% of them singletons. Naive-designated CD8 cells lacked CD45RO, were positively enriched for CCR7, and omitted terminally differentiated effector memory CD45RA+ cells. The sequence was obtained from a man between 18 and 29 years old in good health. Sequenced input: naive CD8+ T cells sorted from blood.

This CDR3 is CASSSGLEADTQYF. The CDR3 nucleotides are TGTGCCAGCAGCTCGGGACTAGAGGCAGATACGCAGTATTTT. V gene TRBV5-4 combines with J gene TRBJ2-3; 8 bases are shared with TRBD2. Trimming cost V 3 bases and J 4 bases; bases outside gene matches: 4. The CDR3 contains 14 residues. The germline gives CDR1 SGHNT, CDR2 YYREEE (reference sequence).